Listed here are 32 T cell receptor beta chains from one sample, sequenced in a study of T cell clonality in common variable immunodeficiency. TCRdb's copy holds only in-frame clones and misses some; the assay was immunoSEQ multiplex PCR. This sample includes about 34,000 clones with no singletons; its ten biggest clones take up about 29%. Study-level points and caveats: Fewer deletions and N-nucleotide insertions were reportedly seen in common variable immunodeficiency TCR beta sequences.

No antigen is known for these receptors. What was sequenced was peripheral blood mononuclear cells. The receptors were sampled from a human donor with common variable immunodeficiency.

Concerning this clone itself: The CDR3 is cut off 3 residues early in the read; its end comes from the germline J gene. The gene calls are TRBV2 and TRBJ2-3; 7 bases are shared with TRBD2. The CDR3 contains 14 residues. J gave up 3 bases and V 6 bases, and 6 bases lay outside the gene matches. Germline V CDR1 and CDR2: SNHLY, FYNNEI. The CDR3 loop reads CASRSGEGTDTQYF. The covered CDR3 bases are TGTGCCAGCAGGAGCGGGGAGGGTACAGATACG. The entire variable domain, with the rest obtained from reference TRBV2 and TRBJ2-3, is as follows: EPEVTQTPSHQVTQMGQEVILRCVPISNHLYFYWYRQILGQKVEFLVSFYNNEISEKSEIFDDQFSVERPDGSNFTLKIRSTKLEDSAMYFCASRSGEGTDTQYFGPGTRLTVL.

This clone was observed at least ten times. With the read ending 3 residues before the CDR3 end, the germline J gene is used to fill in that end. The gene calls are TRBV7-2 and TRBJ2-7, with TRBD2 matching 7 bases. V lost 0 bases and J lost 4; bases outside the gene matches: 12. Germline-derived CDR1 and CDR2 are SGHTA and FQGNSA. This CDR3 has 17 residues. The CDR3 loop is CASSLASPGLGVYEQYF. The part of the CDR3 DNA that was read is TGTGCCAGCAGCTTAGCATCCCCCGGACTAGGGGTTTACGAG.

This clone was recorded many times. Incomplete CDR3 DNA: TGTGCCAGCAGTGAATTTGGGGGACAGGGGACTGAA. Its protein is CASSEFGGQGTE. The whole CDR3 region reads CASSEFGGQGTEAFF. The rearrangement joins TRBV6-1 to TRBJ1-1, with TRBD1 matching 10 bases. The read ends 3 residues shy of where the CDR3 ends; the end is completed using the germline J gene. The V and J ends lost 2 bases and 5 bases, in that order; junction bases with no gene match: 5. From germline, CDR1 is MNHNS and CDR2 SASEGT. This CDR3 spans 15 amino acids.

Concerning this clone: Read coverage stops 3 residues before the CDR3 terminus; the germline J gene supplies the remainder. This chain uses TRBV19 with TRBJ2-1; maybe TRBD2 (5 bases). From germline, CDR1 is LNHDA and CDR2 SQIVND (reference sequence). This CDR3 has 20 residues. The V gene lost 0 bases and the J gene lost 5 bases, with 26 bases spanning the gap. CDR3 region: CASSIDPARGSWRFDNEQFF. The covered CDR3 bases are TGTGCCAGTAGTATAGATCCAGCGAGAGGTTCGTGGAGGTTCGACAATGAG.

This clone was detected a few times. This chain's CDR3 is CASSYSSGVGNTIYF. The CDR3 DNA, read in part, is TGTGCCAGCAGTTACTCGTCAGGAGTTGGAAACACC. This chain uses TRBV6-2 or TRBV6-3 with TRBJ1-3; no firm D call. Read sequence stops 3 residues before the CDR3 end, and the germline J gene provides the missing end. Germline CDR1 and CDR2: MNHEY and SVGEGT. This CDR3 spans 15 amino acids. The ends were cut back, 0 bases at V and 3 bases at J, with 9 bases in the middle.

The table lists this clone with a few counts. The CDR3 goes on 3 residues after the read ends, and that part is filled in from the germline J gene. V is TRBV19 and J is TRBJ2-7; no reliable D call. The germline gives CDR1 LNHDA, CDR2 SQIVND (reference sequence). The CDR3 extends over 15 amino acids. V shed 5 bases and J shed 2 bases, with 16 bases lying between them. The sequenced part of the CDR3 DNA is TGTGCCAGTAGTCAGGCAGGCCACGCCACCTACGAG. It codes for CASSQAGHATYE. Given in full, the CDR3 is CASSQAGHATYEQYF.

This clone appeared a few times. With the read ending 3 residues before the CDR3 end, the germline J gene is used to fill in that end. This rearrangement joins TRBV30 to TRBJ1-2, with a possible D match to TRBD1 (6 bases). Trimming removed 1 base from V and 4 bases from J, with 13 bases in between. In germline, CDR1 is GTSNPN, CDR2 SVGIG (reference sequence). The CDR3 is 14 amino acids. The CDR3 here is CAWSAGRGGYGYTF. The sequenced CDR3 bases are TGTGCCTGGAGTGCAGGCAGGGGCGGCTATGGC.

This clone was detected ten times or more. The sequence runs out 3 residues before the end of the CDR3; the remainder is reconstructed from the germline J gene. The V call is TRBV5-1, the J call TRBJ1-3; weak D call: TRBD1 (5 bases). V dropped 7 bases and J dropped 0 bases, with 20 bases sitting between them. In germline, CDR1 is SGHRS, CDR2 YFSETQ. The CDR3 runs 17 residues. This CDR3 reads CASSEGGREGSGNTIYF. The covered CDR3 bases are TGCGCCAGCTCGGAGGGCGGCAGGGAAGGCTCTGGAAACACC.

This clone was found many times. The read ends 3 residues early relative to the CDR3; the germline J gene fills the gap. The rearrangement links TRBV29-1 to TRBJ2-7; the D gene is possibly TRBD1 (6 bases). Germline loops: CDR1 SQVTM, CDR2 ANQGSEA. The CDR3 length is 15 residues. V was shortened by 5 bases and J by 5 bases, with 22 bases between the two germline ends. This CDR3 reads CSVLIGDTAGHEQYF. The part of the CDR3 DNA that was read is TGCAGCGTTCTTATCGGGGACACCGCCGGCCACGAG.

This clone appeared a few times. The missing CDR3 end, 3 residues past where the read stops, is filled in from the germline J gene. V gene TRBV5-1 combines with J gene TRBJ2-3; D not certain. From germline, CDR1 is SGHRS and CDR2 YFSETQ. Trimming took off 4 bases at V and 3 bases at J, with 9 bases between the two ends. CDR3 size: 13 residues. The CDR3 reads CASSVASTDTQYF. The CDR3 bases that were read are TGCGCCAGCAGCGTAGCATCGACAGATACG.

This clone was detected only a few times. The sequence runs out 3 residues before the end of the CDR3; the remainder is reconstructed from the germline J gene. The gene calls are TRBV10-3 and TRBJ2-7; TRBD1 matches 7 bases. Germline V gene lookup returns CDR1 ENHRY and CDR2 SYGVKD. V was pared by 2 bases and J by 4 bases, with 5 bases of the junction left unmatched. The CDR3 covers 14 residues. Incomplete CDR3 DNA: TGTGCCATCAGTGAGGGGACAGCGTTGTACGAG. This gives the protein CAISEGTALYE. The whole CDR3 protein is CAISEGTALYEQYF.

The table lists this clone with many counts. The junction differs from germline at one of its ends, possibly a read error. The read gets to within 3 residues of the CDR3 end, and the germline J gene fills in the rest. The chain employs TRBV15 and TRBJ1-3, with D uncertain. This CDR3 is built from 13 residues. Germline values: CDR1 LNHNV, CDR2 YYDKDF (reference sequence). CDR3 DNA, as far as it was read: TGTGCCACCAGCAGACAGGCTGGAAACGCC. This translates into CATSRQAGNA. The full-length CDR3 reads as CATSRQAGNAIYF.

This clone was picked up many times. CDR3 sequence reads: CSARGQTGIAYEQYF. The CDR3 DNA, read in part, is TGCAGTGCTAGAGGTCAGACTGGTATCGCTTACGAG. The V and J genes are TRBV20-1 and TRBJ2-7, with D unresolved. Read data end 3 residues before the CDR3 end; the end is taken from the germline J gene. This CDR3 spans 15 amino acids. The germline V gene has CDR1 DFQATT and CDR2 SNEGSKA (reference sequence). Between the trimmed V and J ends, which lost 1 base and 4 bases, there was a span of 17 bases.

At least ten counts were recorded for this clone. The read stops 3 residues short of the end of the CDR3; the missing end is completed from the germline J gene. The chain carries TRBV5-1 and TRBJ2-6; D possibly corresponds to TRBD1 (6 bases). Trimming removed 0 bases from V and 2 bases from J, with 15 bases in between. Germline-derived CDR1 and CDR2 are SGHRS and YFSETQ. The CDR3 runs to 18 residues. CDR3: CASSLEGTGRAGANVLTF. The covered CDR3 bases are TGCGCCAGCAGCTTGGAGGGCACAGGGCGGGCTGGGGCCAACGTC.

This clone has at least ten counts. The sequenced fragment ends 3 residues before the CDR3 boundary, so the rest is inferred from the germline J gene. The chain couples TRBV7-2 to TRBJ1-2; perhaps TRBD1 as D (6 bases). This CDR3 has 14 amino acids. The V and J ends lost 5 bases and 0 bases respectively, with 10 bases between them. The germline gives CDR1 SGHTA, CDR2 FQGNSA. The CDR3 is CASSQQGTNYGYTF. The CDR3 bases that were read are TGTGCCAGCAGCCAGCAGGGGACTAACTATGGC. The complete variable domain, with remaining parts taken from reference TRBV7-2 and TRBJ1-2, reads GAGVSQSPSNKVTEKGKDVELRCDPISGHTALYWYRQSLGQGLEFLIYFQGNSAPDKSGLPSDRFSAERTGGSVSTLTIQRTQQEDSAVYLCASSQQGTNYGYTFGSGTRLTVV.

As for this clone: The sequenced fragment ends 3 residues before the CDR3 boundary, so the rest is inferred from the germline J gene. This chain joins TRBV6-2 or TRBV6-3 and TRBJ2-2; 7 nucleotides align to TRBD1. Germline CDR1 and CDR2: MNHEY and SVGEGT. Losses at the gene ends were 6 bases for V and 4 bases for J; bases not matched to a gene: 14. This CDR3 has 17 amino acids. The CDR3 is CASRTTGVKKSTGELFF. The sequenced CDR3 bases are TGTGCCAGCAGGACCACAGGGGTGAAGAAGTCCACCGGGGAG.

This clone was counted ten times or more. The observed sequence ends 3 residues before the CDR3 terminus, with the missing tail filled in from the germline J gene. V gene TRBV27 combines with J gene TRBJ2-1, with D perhaps matching TRBD1 (6 bases). Trimming took 5 bases from V and 7 from J, leaving 6 bases between them. The CDR3 runs 11 residues. Germline-derived CDR1 and CDR2 are MNHEY and SMNVEV (reference sequence). CDR3 sequence: CASSQGNEQFF. Incomplete CDR3 DNA: TGTGCCAGCAGTCAGGGGAATGAG.

About this clone itself: The read is 3 residues too short to cover the CDR3 end, so that end is filled in from the germline J gene. The V call is TRBV19, the J call TRBJ1-5; the D gene is possibly TRBD1 (5 bases). Germline CDR1 reads LNHDA; CDR2 reads SQIVND (reference sequence). Trimming stripped 3 bases from V and 0 bases from J, with 15 bases between. CDR3 length: 17 amino acids. This chain's CDR3 is CASSMSAGKYSNQPQHF. The CDR3 bases that were read are TGTGCCAGTAGTATGTCAGCAGGGAAATATAGCAATCAGCCC.

This clone has just a few counts. The sequence runs out 3 residues before the end of the CDR3; the remainder is reconstructed from the germline J gene. The rearrangement joins TRBV19 to TRBJ1-3; D is perhaps TRBD1 (5 bases). This CDR3 has 13 residues. Germline V gene sequence: CDR1 LNHDA, CDR2 SQIVND (reference sequence). The germline V and J ends were trimmed by 11 bases and 1 base, with 12 bases remaining between them. The CDR3 DNA, read in part, is TGTGCCTCTCAACCAGGGTCTGGAAACACC. Translated: CASQPGSGNT. In full, the CDR3 is CASQPGSGNTIYF.

This clone was picked up many times. The read gets to within 3 residues of the CDR3 end, and the germline J gene fills in the rest. The chain couples TRBV7-9 to TRBJ1-5; D ambiguous. Germline CDR1 reads SEHNR; CDR2 reads FQNEAQ (reference sequence). Trimming shortened V by 6 bases and J by 2 bases, and 14 bases separated the two germline ends. The CDR3 runs to 15 residues. This CDR3 is CASRPGGLGNQPQHF. The CDR3 DNA, read in part, is TGTGCCAGCAGGCCTGGAGGGTTGGGCAATCAGCCC.

This clone was counted only a few times. The read ends 3 residues shy of where the CDR3 ends; the end is completed using the germline J gene. The chain uses TRBV7-6 and TRBJ2-3; TRBD1 matches at 12 bases. Germline CDR1 and CDR2: SGHVS and FNYEAQ. The CDR3 consists of 16 residues. V lost 0 bases to trimming and J lost 5 bases; unmatched junction nucleotides: 3. CDR3 amino acids: CASSLAGTGGGDTQYF. The sequenced part of the CDR3 DNA is TGTGCCAGCAGCTTAGCCGGGACAGGGGGCGGAGATACG.

By share of the sample, this clone is medium-sized (0.01 to 0.1%). CDR3 bases read: TGTGCCAGCAGCTTATCGGGGAGGGGGCGTAACTATGGC. It translates to CASSLSGRGRNYG. In full, the CDR3 is CASSLSGRGRNYGYTF. The chain joins TRBV5-4 to TRBJ1-2, with 7 bases matching TRBD1. The read comes to an end 3 residues before the CDR3 does, leaving the germline J gene to fill in the end. Looked up from germline, CDR1 is SGHNT and CDR2 is YYREEE (reference sequence). V was pared by 2 bases and J by 1 base, with 8 bases of the junction left unmatched. The CDR3 has 16 amino acids.

Concerning this clone: The DNA ends 3 residues before the CDR3 does, and the rest of the CDR3 is filled in from the germline J gene. This chain connects TRBV2 to TRBJ1-3, with D possibly being TRBD1 (5 bases). Germline V lookup: CDR1 SNHLY, CDR2 FYNNEI. Deletions cut 3 bases from V and 4 bases from J, with 16 bases between. The CDR3 consists of 16 residues. The CDR3 is CASSEGREDLGNTIYF. The covered CDR3 bases are TGTGCCAGCAGTGAGGGCAGGGAGGATTTAGGAAACACC.

This clone was detected only a few times. With the read ending 3 residues before the CDR3 end, the germline J gene is used to fill in that end. This chain uses TRBV7-9 with TRBJ1-5, with a possible D match to TRBD1 (6 bases). The CDR3 runs to 12 residues. Germline V lookup: CDR1 SEHNR, CDR2 FQNEAQ (reference sequence). V was pared by 4 bases and J by 9 bases, with 10 bases between. The CDR3 is CASSSGGGPQHF. The part of the CDR3 DNA that was read is TGTGCCAGCAGCTCAGGAGGGGGGCCC.

This clone was observed a handful of times. From the germline J gene comes the end of the CDR3, since the read stops 3 residues before it. The chain uses TRBV5-5 and TRBJ2-7, with D tentatively TRBD1 (6 bases). The germline V gene encodes CDR1 SGHKS and CDR2 YYEKEE (reference sequence). The CDR3 covers 15 residues. V lost 2 bases and J 3 bases, leaving 15 bases between the germline ends. CDR3: CASSFSPTGHYEQYF. CDR3 DNA, as far as it was read: TGTGCCAGCAGCTTCTCCCCGACGGGACACTACGAG.

As for this clone: The read ends 3 residues before the CDR3 terminus; that terminus is restored from the germline J gene. The rearrangement uses TRBV7-2 and TRBJ2-1, with TRBD1 matching 10 bases. CDR1 is SGHTA and CDR2 is FQGNSA in the germline V gene. The CDR3 is 16 amino acids. Trimming removed 0 bases from V and 7 bases from J; junction bases left unmatched: 6. The CDR3 sequence is CASSLARDRGRNEQFF. The sequenced CDR3 bases are TGTGCCAGCAGCTTAGCCCGGGACAGGGGTCGGAATGAG.

Notes on this clone: Read coverage stops 3 residues before the CDR3 terminus; the germline J gene supplies the remainder. The V call is TRBV7-2, the J call TRBJ2-7; 10 bases match TRBD2. In germline, CDR1 is SGHTA, CDR2 FQGNSA. V lost 3 bases to trimming and J lost 2 bases; unmatched junction nucleotides: 4. The CDR3 totals 15 residues. CDR3 DNA, as far as it was read: TGTGCCAGCAGCTTTCTAGCGGGGGAGGCCTACGAG. Residues: CASSFLAGEAYE. The full-length CDR3 reads as CASSFLAGEAYEQYF.

This clone appeared many times. The read gets to within 3 residues of the CDR3 end, and the germline J gene fills in the rest. The chain carries TRBV5-1 and TRBJ2-5, with 9 bases identical to TRBD2. Germline V gene sequence: CDR1 SGHRS, CDR2 YFSETQ. V lost 7 bases to trimming and J lost 3 bases; unmatched junction nucleotides: 4. This CDR3 has 13 amino acids. The sequenced CDR3 bases are TGCGCCAGCCAGGGACTAGCCGAAGAGACC. As protein: CASQGLAEET. The whole CDR3 region reads CASQGLAEETQYF. Using reference TRBV5-1 and TRBJ2-5 for the parts outside the CDR3, the full variable domain is KAGVTQTPRYLIKTRGQQVTLSCSPISGHRSVSWYQQTPGQGLQFLFEYFSETQRNKGNFPGRFSGRQFSNSRSEMNVSTLELGDSALYLCASQGLAEETQYFGPGTRLLVL.

Note on this clone: The CDR3 end falls 3 residues outside the read, so it is completed with the germline J gene. This rearrangement joins TRBV2 to TRBJ2-7, with TRBD2 matching 10 bases. This CDR3 region has 14 residues. V dropped 3 bases and J dropped 2; count of bases not matched to a gene: 1. Germline lookup yields CDR1 SNHLY and CDR2 FYNNEI. The sequenced part of the CDR3 DNA is TGTGCCAGCAGTGATCTAGCGGGGGCCTACGAG. This sequence encodes CASSDLAGAYE. The entire CDR3 protein is CASSDLAGAYEQYF. The full variable domain, with the rest looked up from reference TRBV2 and TRBJ2-7, is EPEVTQTPSHQVTQMGQEVILRCVPISNHLYFYWYRQILGQKVEFLVSFYNNEISEKSEIFDDQFSVERPDGSNFTLKIRSTKLEDSAMYFCASSDLAGAYEQYFGPGTRLTVT.

This clone was seen more than once but under ten times. The read stops 3 residues short of the end of the CDR3; the missing end is completed from the germline J gene. The J gene is TRBJ1-1, the V gene TRBV6-1; 11 nucleotides line up with TRBD1. The V gene end was trimmed by 4 bases and the J gene end by 5 bases; junction bases not matched to a gene: 9. Germline CDR1 reads MNHNS; CDR2 reads SASEGT. The CDR3 consists of 16 residues. CDR3 sequence: CASSAWTGGASTEAFF. The DNA read from the CDR3 is TGTGCCAGCAGTGCTTGGACAGGGGGCGCGAGTACTGAA.

This clone was counted at least ten times. The CDR3 is cut off 3 residues early in the read; its end comes from the germline J gene. The chain combines TRBV5-6 with TRBJ1-5; D call uncertain. This CDR3 region has 12 residues. In germline, CDR1 is SGHDT, CDR2 YYEEEE. The V end lost 4 bases, the J end lost 5 bases, and 7 bases lay between the germline ends. The CDR3 bases that were read are TGTGCCAGCAGCCTATTGGATCAGCCC. This translates into CASSLLDQP. The entire CDR3 is CASSLLDQPQHF.

The table lists this clone with many counts. The CDR3 end lies 3 residues beyond the end of the read and is filled in from the germline J gene. This chain links TRBV5-1 with TRBJ1-6; D perhaps matches TRBD1 (6 bases). The CDR3 is 11 amino acids. The germline V gene has CDR1 SGHRS and CDR2 YFSETQ. V was shortened by 7 bases and J by 10 bases, with 9 bases between the two germline ends. The covered CDR3 bases are TGCGCCAGCCTCAGGGGCTCACCC. This translates into CASLRGSP. The CDR3, in full, reads CASLRGSPLHF. Supplemented by reference TRBV5-1 and TRBJ1-6, the full variable domain reads KAGVTQTPRYLIKTRGQQVTLSCSPISGHRSVSWYQQTPGQGLQFLFEYFSETQRNKGNFPGRFSGRQFSNSRSEMNVSTLELGDSALYLCASLRGSPLHFGNGTRLTVT.